This entry features one TCR beta chain sequence. It has no known antigen specificity. The protocol used for the library was 5' RACE. The input for every TCR library was 3,500 to 4,000 ng of total RNA. For each sample, cDNA synthesis with SMARTScribe reverse transcriptase was split into eight separate reactions. Unique molecular identifiers containing a 6-nucleotide sample barcode were introduced through template switching during cDNA synthesis. TCRalpha and TCRbeta cDNA was amplified by two nested PCRs of around 15 and 9 cycles, with bead purification after each PCR. Before amplification, the cDNA was both treated with uracil DNA-glycosylase and purified with the QIAquick PCR purification kit. The second PCR added Illumina TruSeq-compatible adapters along with sample-specific barcodes. Library quality and concentration were checked on TapeStation and Qubit, and libraries were pooled at 4.5 to 5.5 ng each. Pooled libraries were sequenced on an Illumina HiSeq2500 single-index Rapid Run with 2 x 100 bp reads and custom sequencing primers. The authors' analysis ran thus. UMI-based consensus assembly with MiGEC version 1.2.6 was used to correct PCR and sequencing errors. MiXCR version 2.1.1 handled V(D)J alignment, clonotype assembly and CDR3 extraction. Normalisation of gene usage, clonotype sharing and MAIT/NKT TCR abundance was achieved by analysing the top 1000, 10 000 and 20 000 clonotypes per sample. After downsampling to 27 000 UMIs, diversity was calculated as the inverse Simpson index using the vegan R package. Statistical testing used paired Mann-Whitney U tests on the discordant twin pairs and applied Benjamini-Hochberg correction for multiple testing. Following reprocessing of the reads by TCRdb, the data hold one row per CDR3 protein sequence and no DNA is available. These V and J calls derive from TCRdb rather than the authors' analysis. The sample table holds around 450,000 distinct CDR3 sequences. The ten top clones hold 2% to 3% of the sample.

A roughly 2.5 ml peripheral blood sample was drawn into PAXgene tubes per donor and stored at -80°C. Total RNA was isolated from whole blood with the PAXgene blood miRNA kit on an automated QIAcube, without T cell sorting. Peripheral blood from monozygotic twin pairs who were concordant or discordant for inflammatory bowel disease underwent deep TCRalpha and TCRbeta repertoire profiling using unique molecular barcoding. For every twin pair, smoking habits were documented, and each individual was categorised as a current, former or never smoker. The data belong to a study of monozygotic twins with inflammatory bowel disease (dated 2019 in TCRdb). Some background on the complete study: A total of about 28 monozygotic twin pairs were included in the full study, comprising nine German pairs (four IBD-concordant, five IBD-discordant) and 19 IBD-discordant Danish pairs. Each individual had, on average, about 151 000 unique TCRalpha sequences and 181 000 unique TCRbeta sequences available for analysis. Disease-associated traits were sought mainly through comparisons between IBD patients and their genetically identical healthy co-twins within discordant pairs. The paper's findings and limits, for the study overall: Repertoire similarity did not differ between concordant and discordant twins, which could be due to limited statistical power. IBD patients shared fewer clonotypes with other individuals than healthy twins did, most markedly in patients showing signs of disease activity. Because patients received different immunosuppressive treatments, the repertoires may have picked up extra background noise and variability between individuals. The results gave no support for a single strong signal or clonotype linked to IBD. The analysis was unable to tell different T cell subtypes apart. A decrease in TCRbeta repertoire diversity, as measured by inverse Simpson index, was observed in IBD patients compared with their healthy co-twins.

CDR1 and CDR2 were assigned from the germline V gene as SQVTM and ANQGSEA. Its CDR3 holds 14 amino acids, cysteine through phenylalanine. No DNA accompanies this entry. The sequenced sample was blood. This sequence was found in a human donor with ulcerative colitis or Crohn's disease, or a healthy co-twin of an affected twin (not recorded which). In this chain, TRBV29-1 is recombined with TRBJ2-1; the D gene TCRdb calls, TRBD2, cannot be checked with no DNA. The CDR3 in this case is CSVEDLAGYNEQFF.